Below, 15 T cell receptor beta chains from the same sample are listed, as sequenced in a study of blood T cell repertoires in COVID-19. TCRdb's copy holds only in-frame clones and misses some; the assay was immunoSEQ multiplex PCR. The profile shows 110,000 to 150,000 clones, more than 65% of them singletons. The sequenced sample consisted of peripheral blood. These receptors came from a man aged 55 to 69 with acute or convalescent COVID-19.

This clone was seen more than once but under ten times. The chain couples TRBV15 to TRBJ1-1, with 7 bases aligning to TRBD1. Trimming at V came to 3 bases and at J to 1 base, leaving 8 bases not matched to a gene. The CDR3 is 16 amino acids. CDR1 LNHNV and CDR2 YYDKDF come from the germline V gene (reference sequence). In DNA, the CDR3 is TGTGCCACCAGCAGTGACAGGGCCCGAAAGAACACTGAAGCTTTCTTT. The encoded protein is CATSSDRARKNTEAFF.

The chain uses TRBV19 and TRBJ1-2, with D possibly being TRBD1 (6 bases). The CDR3 runs 14 residues. CDR1 and CDR2 (germline): LNHDA, SQIVND (reference sequence). Trimming left V 6 bases short and J 2 bases short, with 13 bases between. The CDR3: CASRYREGNYGYTF. The CDR3 DNA reads as TGTGCCAGTAGATACAGGGAGGGCAACTATGGCTACACCTTC.

This clone was counted only a few times. V gene TRBV7-2 combines with J gene TRBJ1-6; TRBD1 is a possible D gene (6 bases). V lost 1 base to trimming and J lost 7 bases, with 8 bases between them. The germline V gene encodes CDR1 SGHTA and CDR2 FQGNSA. This CDR3 is built from 14 residues. The CDR3 DNA reads TGTGCCAGCAGCTTAGAAGGGGGAAATTCACCCCTCCACTTT. As protein: CASSLEGGNSPLHF.

This clone was observed a few times. The rearrangement links TRBV7-6 to TRBJ2-7; TRBD2 agrees at 10 bases. CDR1 is SGHVS, CDR2 FNYEAQ, per germline. J lost 5 bases, V lost 1 base, and 8 bases had no gene match. The CDR3 length is 16 residues. CDR3 loop: CASSLVALAGVHEQYF. The CDR3 bases are TGTGCCAGCAGCTTAGTAGCCCTAGCGGGAGTCCACGAGCAGTACTTC.

V and J are TRBV10-3 and TRBJ2-1; maybe TRBD2 (6 bases). This CDR3 has 13 amino acids. Trimming took 4 bases from V and 6 from J, leaving 10 bases between them. Germline CDR1 reads ENHRY; CDR2 reads SYGVKD. The CDR3 region is CAISAGVGNEQFF. CDR3 sequence (DNA): TGTGCCATCAGTGCGGGAGTAGGCAATGAGCAGTTCTTC.

The V call is TRBV11-2, the J call TRBJ2-3; 10 positions match TRBD2. V trimming: 4 bases; J trimming: 4 bases; junction bases outside the gene matches: 8. The length of the CDR3 is 16 residues. Germline-derived CDR1 and CDR2 are SGHAT and FQNNGV. The CDR3 sequence is CASSSTGSGRSDTQYF. CDR3 DNA: TGTGCCAGCAGCTCGACGGGTAGCGGGAGGTCAGATACGCAGTATTTT.

This chain connects TRBV6-5 to TRBJ1-5; no reliable D call. The CDR3 has 15 amino acids. Germline V CDR1 and CDR2: MNHEY, SVGAGI. V shed 7 bases and J shed 6 bases, with 19 bases lying between them. CDR3 sequence: CASNPVVYESQPQHF. The CDR3, as DNA: TGTGCCAGCAATCCAGTGGTTTACGAATCTCAGCCCCAGCATTTT.

The V gene is TRBV6-5, the J gene TRBJ1-4; weak D call: TRBD1 (5 bases). Germline V gives CDR1 MNHEY, CDR2 SVGAGI. The CDR3 sequence is 14 residues long. V lost 0 bases and J 4 bases, leaving 6 bases between the germline ends. The CDR3 protein is CASSYSDSNEKLFF. In DNA, the CDR3 is TGTGCCAGCAGTTACTCTGACAGTAATGAAAAACTGTTTTTT.

The rearrangement links TRBV5-6 to TRBJ2-1; 7 bases are a match to TRBD2. The CDR3 length is 14 residues. J was trimmed by 8 bases and V by 1 base; bases with no gene match: 6. Germline loops: CDR1 SGHDT, CDR2 YYEEEE. The CDR3 protein is CASSLFRGSDEQFF. The CDR3 DNA reads as TGTGCCAGCAGCTTGTTTCGCGGGAGCGATGAGCAGTTCTTC. Full variable domain (outside the CDR3, taken from reference TRBV5-6 and TRBJ2-1): DAGVTQSPTHLIKTRGQQVTLRCSPKSGHDTVSWYQQALGQGPQFIFQYYEEEERQRGNFPDRFSGHQFPNYSSELNVNALLLGDSALYLCASSLFRGSDEQFFGPGTRLTVL.

The chain links TRBV7-9 to TRBJ2-5, with 9 nucleotides matching TRBD1. The CDR3 loop spans 13 amino acids. Unmatched junction bases numbered 2, after V lost 5 bases and J lost 4 bases. Germline V lookup: CDR1 SEHNR, CDR2 FQNEAQ (reference sequence). The CDR3 region is CASSRGQGETQYF. The CDR3 DNA reads as TGTGCCAGCAGCCGGGGACAGGGAGAGACCCAGTACTTC.

The chain couples TRBV5-1 to TRBJ2-1, with D maybe TRBD2 (5 bases). Looked up from germline, CDR1 is SGHRS and CDR2 is YFSETQ. The CDR3 is 15 amino acids. Trimming pared 0 bases from V and 2 bases from J, leaving 9 bases between. The CDR3 sequence: CASSLEDLPYNEQFF. DNA for the CDR3: TGCGCCAGCAGCTTGGAGGACTTACCCTACAATGAGCAGTTCTTC. Supplemented by reference TRBV5-1 and TRBJ2-1, the full variable domain reads KAGVTQTPRYLIKTRGQQVTLSCSPISGHRSVSWYQQTPGQGLQFLFEYFSETQRNKGNFPGRFSGRQFSNSRSEMNVSTLELGDSALYLCASSLEDLPYNEQFFGPGTRLTVL.

The V call is TRBV20-1, the J call TRBJ2-5; D is unresolved. Trimming shortened V by 3 bases and J by 6 bases, and 5 bases separated the two germline ends. Germline CDR1 and CDR2: DFQATT and SNEGSKA (reference sequence). The CDR3 is 10 residues long. Written as DNA, the CDR3 is TGCAGTGCTAGCATCCAGACCCAGTACTTC. It yields the protein CSASIQTQYF.

The chain links TRBV24-1 to TRBJ1-1; 10 bases fit TRBD1. Germline values: CDR1 KGHDR, CDR2 SFDVKD. The V gene end was trimmed by 7 bases and the J gene end by 0 bases; junction bases not matched to a gene: 22. The CDR3 is 21 amino acids. The CDR3, as DNA: TGTGCCACCAGATCGGACAGGGGGAAGGATTATCGAACGGGATTGAACACTGAAGCTTTCTTT. Protein product: CATRSDRGKDYRTGLNTEAFF.

The V and J genes are TRBV30 and TRBJ2-7, with 7 bases matching TRBD1. CDR3 length equals 13 residues. Germline V gene data show CDR1 as GTSNPN and CDR2 as SVGIG (reference sequence). V lost 7 bases, J lost 7 bases, and 13 bases stayed unmatched. CDR3 coding DNA: TGTGCCTTCACGGGACAGATTGAAGGGGAGCAGTACTTC. Amino acid sequence: CAFTGQIEGEQYF.

The chain is built from TRBV7-2 and TRBJ2-2; D unresolved. This CDR3 comprises 14 residues. The germline CDR1 and CDR2 sequences are SGHTA and FQGNSA. Trimming stripped 1 base from V and 2 bases from J, with 5 bases between. The chain's CDR3 is CASSLVYNTGELFF. CDR3 nucleotides: TGTGCCAGCAGCTTAGTGTATAACACCGGGGAGCTGTTTTTT.